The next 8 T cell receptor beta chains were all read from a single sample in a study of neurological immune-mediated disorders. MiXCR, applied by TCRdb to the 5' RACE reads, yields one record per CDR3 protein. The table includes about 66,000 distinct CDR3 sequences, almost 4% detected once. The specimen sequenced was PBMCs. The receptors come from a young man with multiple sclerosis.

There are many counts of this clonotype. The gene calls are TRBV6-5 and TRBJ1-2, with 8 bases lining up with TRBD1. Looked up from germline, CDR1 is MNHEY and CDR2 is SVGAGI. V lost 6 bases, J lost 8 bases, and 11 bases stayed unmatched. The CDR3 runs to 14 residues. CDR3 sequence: CASRLQGAAGGYTF. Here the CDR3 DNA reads TGTGCCAGCAGACTTCAGGGGGCGGCGGGAGGCTACACCTTC.

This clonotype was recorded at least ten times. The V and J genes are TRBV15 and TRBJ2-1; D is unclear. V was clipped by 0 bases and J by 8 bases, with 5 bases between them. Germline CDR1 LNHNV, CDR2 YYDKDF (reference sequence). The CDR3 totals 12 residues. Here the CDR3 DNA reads TGTGCCACCAGCAGAGATATAGATGAGCAGTTCTTC. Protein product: CATSRDIDEQFF.

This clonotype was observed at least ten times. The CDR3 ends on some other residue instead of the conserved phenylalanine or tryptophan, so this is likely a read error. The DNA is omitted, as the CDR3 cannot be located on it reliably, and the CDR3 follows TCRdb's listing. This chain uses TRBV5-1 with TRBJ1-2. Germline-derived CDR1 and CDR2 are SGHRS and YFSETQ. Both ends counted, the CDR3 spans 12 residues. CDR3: CASSLNGRREPS.

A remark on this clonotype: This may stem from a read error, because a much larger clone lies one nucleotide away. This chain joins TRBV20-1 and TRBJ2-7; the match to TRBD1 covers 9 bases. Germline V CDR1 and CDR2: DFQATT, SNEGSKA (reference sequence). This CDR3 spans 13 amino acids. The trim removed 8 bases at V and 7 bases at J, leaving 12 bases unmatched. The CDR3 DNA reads TGCAGTACTACCTCCGGGACAGGGTATGAGCAGTACTTC. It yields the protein CSTTSGTGYEQYF.

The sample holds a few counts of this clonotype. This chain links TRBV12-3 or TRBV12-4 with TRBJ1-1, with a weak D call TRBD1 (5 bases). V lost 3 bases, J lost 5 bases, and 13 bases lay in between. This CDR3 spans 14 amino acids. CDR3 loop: CASSFLGKGTEAFF. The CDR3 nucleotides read TGTGCCAGCAGTTTCTTGGGGAAGGGGACTGAAGCTTTCTTT.

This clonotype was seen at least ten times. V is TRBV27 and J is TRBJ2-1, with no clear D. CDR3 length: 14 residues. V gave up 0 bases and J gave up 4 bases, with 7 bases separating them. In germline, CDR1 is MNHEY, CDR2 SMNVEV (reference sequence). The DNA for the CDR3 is TGTGCCAGCAGTTTATCTGTGGGGTACAATGAGCAGTTCTTC. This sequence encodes CASSLSVGYNEQFF.

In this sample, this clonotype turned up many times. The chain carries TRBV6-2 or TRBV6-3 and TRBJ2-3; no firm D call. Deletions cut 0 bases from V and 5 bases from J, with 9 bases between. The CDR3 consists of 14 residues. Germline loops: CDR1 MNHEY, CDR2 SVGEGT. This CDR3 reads CASSYSSSIDTQYF. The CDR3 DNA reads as TGTGCCAGCAGTTACTCGTCGTCAATAGATACGCAGTATTTT.

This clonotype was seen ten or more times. The CDR3: CASSSAGLALDEQFF. The CDR3 DNA reads TGTGCCAGCAGCTCTGCGGGACTAGCCCTCGATGAGCAGTTCTTC. V and J are TRBV7-9 and TRBJ2-1; 9 bases line up with TRBD2. J gave up 8 bases and V 4 bases, and 9 bases lay outside the gene matches. CDR1 is SEHNR and CDR2 is FQNEAQ in the germline V gene (reference sequence). This CDR3 comprises 15 residues.